The 10 T cell receptor beta chains below come from one sample, sequenced in a study of CD8 T cells in Susac syndrome. The RNA, about 0.5 to 1 ug, was put through reverse transcription using random hexamers. One entry per CDR3 protein results from TCRdb running MiXCR on the immunoSEQ multiplex PCR reads. The sample records over 100,000 distinct CDR3 sequences, approximately 96% being singletons. Specimen: CD4+ T cells from PBMCs. These TCRs come from a human donor in good health.

The chain uses TRBV18 and TRBJ1-2; D not certain. Trimming took off 3 bases at V and 5 bases at J, with 10 bases between the two ends. This CDR3 spans 13 amino acids. Germline V gene sequence: CDR1 KGHSH, CDR2 LQKENI. CDR3 loop: CASSPASNYGYTF. CDR3 in DNA: TGTGCCAGCTCACCCGCTAGTAATTATGGCTACACCTTC.

The chain combines TRBV7-2 with TRBJ1-1, with D maybe TRBD1 (5 bases). The CDR3 totals 14 residues. The germline V and J ends were trimmed by 2 bases and 4 bases, with 11 bases remaining between them. Germline CDR1 is SGHTA and CDR2 is FQGNSA. Here the CDR3 reads CASSLQGGSTEAFF. The DNA of the CDR3 is TGTGCCAGCAGCTTACAGGGAGGGAGCACTGAAGCTTTCTTT.

The gene calls are TRBV10-3 and TRBJ2-5; TRBD1 agrees at 7 bases. V lost 7 bases, J lost 4 bases, and 6 bases stayed unmatched. The CDR3 extends over 13 amino acids. CDR1 and CDR2 (germline): ENHRY, SYGVKD. CDR3 protein: CAINRDSGETQYF. The CDR3 DNA is TGTGCCATCAACCGGGACAGCGGAGAGACCCAGTACTTC.

The chain recombines TRBV20-1 with TRBJ2-5; possibly TRBD1 or TRBD2 for D (5 bases each). Germline CDR1 is DFQATT and CDR2 is SNEGSKA (reference sequence). V was trimmed by 1 base and J by 5 bases, leaving 14 bases between them. This CDR3 is built from 14 residues. CDR3 region: CSARAAGRMETQYF. CDR3 DNA: TGCAGTGCTAGAGCGGCAGGGAGAATGGAGACCCAGTACTTC.

In its sample, this clonotype was seen once. The chain employs TRBV5-1 and TRBJ1-1; TRBD1 is a possible D gene (5 bases). The CDR3 is made up of 14 amino acids. Germline V gene sequence: CDR1 SGHRS, CDR2 YFSETQ. V lost 0 bases and J 8 bases, leaving 14 bases between the germline ends. The CDR3 region is CASSLALGRSEAFF. CDR3 nucleotides: TGCGCCAGCAGCTTGGCTTTGGGACGGTCAGAAGCTTTCTTT.

The V gene is TRBV7-9, the J gene TRBJ2-7; TRBD1 matches at 8 bases. This CDR3 has 15 amino acids. The germline CDR1 and CDR2 sequences are SEHNR and FQNEAQ (reference sequence). J gave up 3 bases and V 5 bases, and 9 bases lay outside the gene matches. The CDR3 coding sequence is TGTGCCAGCAGCACACAGACAGGGGTCCTCTACGAGCAGTACTTC. Translation: CASSTQTGVLYEQYF.

V and J are TRBV15 and TRBJ2-4; D is possibly TRBD1 or TRBD2 (5 bases each). CDR3 length: 15 amino acids. CDR1 is LNHNV and CDR2 is YYDKDF in the germline V gene (reference sequence). Trimming left V 1 base short and J 4 bases short, with 11 bases between. The chain's CDR3 is CATSRGGTEKNIQYF. The CDR3 DNA reads as TGTGCCACCAGCAGAGGTGGGACCGAGAAAAACATTCAGTACTTC.

The chain employs TRBV30 and TRBJ1-1; the match to TRBD1 covers 9 bases. Germline V gene lookup returns CDR1 GTSNPN and CDR2 SVGIG (reference sequence). The CDR3 totals 14 residues. J was trimmed by 5 bases and V by 4 bases; bases with no gene match: 8. The CDR3 DNA is TGTGCCTGGACCACGGACAGGGGTAGGACTGAAGCTTTCTTT. Translating gives CAWTTDRGRTEAFF.

The CDR3 sequence: CASSSGQGNTEAFF. The CDR3 DNA sequence: TGTGCCAGCAGTTCGGGACAGGGGAACACTGAAGCTTTCTTT. The chain couples TRBV2 to TRBJ1-1, with 9 bases matching TRBD1. V lost 5 bases and J lost 1; bases outside the gene matches: 2. The CDR3 has 14 amino acids. Germline CDR1 is SNHLY and CDR2 is FYNNEI.

The rearrangement uses TRBV25-1 and TRBJ2-2; no definite D call. The germline V gene has CDR1 MGHDK and CDR2 SYGVNS. Trimming left V 9 bases short and J 1 base short, with 12 bases between. The CDR3 is 14 residues long. CDR3 residues: CASKRHENTGELFF. The CDR3 bases are TGTGCCAGTAAAAGGCATGAGAACACCGGGGAGCTGTTTTTT. The entire variable domain, with the rest obtained from reference TRBV25-1 and TRBJ2-2, is as follows: EADIYQTPRYLVIGTGKKITLECSQTMGHDKMYWYQQDPGMELHLIHYSYGVNSTEKGDLSSESTVSRIRTEHFPLTLESARPSHTSQYLCASKRHENTGELFFGEGSRLTVL.